This TCR beta chain was documented in a study of post-analysis software for immune sequencing data. Overall study findings and caveats: A few TRBV segments, TRBV5-6, TRBV5-1 and TRBV20-1 among them, were found more frequent in patients than controls.

Tagging with unique molecular identifiers was a feature of the TCR beta cDNA libraries. Each CDR3 protein gets one entry after TCRdb re-called the PCR reads with MiXCR. Of more than 450,000 distinct CDR3 sequences in the sample, around a third were seen once. Trimming took off 1 base at V and 5 bases at J, with 20 bases between the two ends. CDR1 is LGHDT and CDR2 is YNNKEL in the germline V gene (reference sequence). This CDR3 is built from 17 residues. This clonotype showed up just a few times. Its antigen is unidentified. Specimen: blood. The source is a girl aged 2-17 years with multiple sclerosis. This sequence joins TRBV3-1 and TRBJ2-5; maybe TRBD2 (6 bases). The CDR3 nucleotides are TGTGCCAGCAGCCAAGGGCTCGGGGGAAGGGTTGGTGAGACCCAGTACTTC. Its translation: CASSQGLGGRVGETQYF.